The next 18 T cell receptor beta chains were all read from a single sample in a study of circulating tumor DNA in untreated peripheral T-cell lymphoma (dated by TCRdb to about 2021). Library prep was done by the immunoSEQ multiplex PCR assay. This is the immuneACCESS table as TCRdb keeps it, with only in-frame sequences that have V and J called. A part of the clones is gone; compared with another copy, unresolved V genes explain less than half, and the rest is unexplained. Within this sample are 6,000 or so clones, with approximately 80% of them counted one time only. The ten biggest clones cover around 30% of the sample. Sequencing was done on a sample of tumor tissue. The receptors shown here come from a human donor with peripheral T-cell lymphoma.

The chain is built from TRBV6-8 and TRBJ2-2; D is undetermined. Between the trimmed V and J ends, which lost 6 bases and 5 bases, there was a span of 7 bases. This CDR3 comprises 12 residues. The V gene's germline CDR1 is MNHGY and CDR2 SAAAGT. CDR3 protein: CASSPLTGELFF. The CDR3 DNA reads TGTGCCAGCAGCCCTCTTACCGGGGAGCTGTTTTTT.

The V and J genes are TRBV28 and TRBJ1-5, with D unresolved. The V end was cut by 10 bases, the J end by 6 bases, with 22 bases between. CDR1 and CDR2 from the germline V gene are MDHEN and SYDVKM. The CDR3 totals 15 residues. The CDR3 region is CATTNARVRGQPQHF. The CDR3, as DNA: TGTGCCACAACTAACGCGAGAGTGCGGGGTCAGCCCCAGCATTTT.

V usage is TRBV19 and J usage is TRBJ1-4, with 9 bases that match TRBD1. Losses at the gene ends were 3 bases for V and 8 bases for J; bases not matched to a gene: 7. The CDR3 has 15 amino acids. CDR1 and CDR2 from the germline V gene are LNHDA and SQIVND (reference sequence). This CDR3 reads CASSISGQGYEKLFF. The DNA of the CDR3 is TGTGCCAGTAGTATTTCGGGACAGGGTTACGAAAAACTGTTTTTT.

The chain has TRBV18 and TRBJ1-5; 9 bases align to TRBD1. Germline-derived CDR1 and CDR2 are KGHSH and LQKENI. V was pared by 2 bases and J by 0 bases, with 5 bases of the junction left unmatched. The CDR3 is made up of 17 amino acids. CDR3 sequence (DNA): TGTGCCAGCTCACCATGGGACAGGGTGGCTAGCAATCAGCCCCAGCATTTT. Its translation is CASSPWDRVASNQPQHF.

This clone came up a few times. This chain connects TRBV28 to TRBJ2-7; D is perhaps TRBD1 (6 bases). The length of the CDR3 is 13 residues. Germline V lookup: CDR1 MDHEN, CDR2 SYDVKM. The V gene lost 2 bases and the J gene lost 4 bases, with 9 bases spanning the gap. CDR3 residues: CASSLGQQYEQYF. The CDR3 DNA is TGTGCCAGCAGTTTAGGACAGCAATACGAGCAGTACTTC.

The rearrangement links TRBV6-8 to TRBJ2-7; D tentatively fits TRBD1 or TRBD2 (7 bases each). In germline, CDR1 is MNHGY, CDR2 SAAAGT. Trimming cost V 10 bases and J 2 bases, with 15 bases left between them. The CDR3 sequence is 13 residues long. The CDR3 reads CATGTAGTYEQYF. Written as DNA, the CDR3 is TGTGCCACTGGGACAGCGGGGACCTACGAGCAGTACTTC.

This rearrangement joins TRBV11-3 to TRBJ2-3; tentatively, D is TRBD1 (6 bases). This CDR3 contains 15 residues. V was trimmed by 5 bases and J by 0 bases, leaving 12 bases between them. Germline V gene lookup returns CDR1 SGHNT and CDR2 YENEEA. Here the CDR3 DNA reads TGTGCCAGCAGCCCCACAGGGATTAGCACAGATACGCAGTATTTT. Protein: CASSPTGISTDTQYF.

The CDR3 coding sequence is TGTGCCAGCTCACACGGACGGGCAACTAATGAAAAACTGTTTTTT. As protein: CASSHGRATNEKLFF. The genes are TRBV18 and TRBJ1-4; no firm D call. With 4 bases removed from V and 0 bases from J, the gap between germline ends came to 9 bases. The CDR3 extends over 15 amino acids. CDR1 is KGHSH and CDR2 is LQKENI in the germline V gene.

V and J are TRBV7-6 and TRBJ2-7, with 12 positions matching TRBD1. The length of the CDR3 is 16 residues. V dropped 3 bases and J dropped 5; count of bases not matched to a gene: 8. Germline V gene data show CDR1 as SGHVS and CDR2 as FNYEAQ. CDR3 nucleotides: TGTGCCAGCAGCTTTGCCGGGACAGGGGGCTTCCACGAGCAGTACTTC. Residues: CASSFAGTGGFHEQYF.

Note on this clone: Mismatch with germline at one junction end may stem from a read error. V and J are TRBV19 and TRBJ1-1; TRBD1 agrees at 9 bases. This CDR3 region has 12 residues. Germline lookup yields CDR1 LNHDA and CDR2 SQIVND (reference sequence). CDR3 protein: CTSSSSWTGVGF. The CDR3 region has the DNA TGTACCAGTAGTTCCTCGTGGACAGGGGTCGGCTTT.

V is TRBV6-8 and J is TRBJ1-5; 7 nucleotides align to TRBD1. J lost 10 bases, V lost 2 bases, and 17 bases had no gene match. There are 17 residues in the CDR3. Germline V gene lookup returns CDR1 MNHGY and CDR2 SAAAGT. The CDR3 sequence is CASSYPTSDRELNPQHF. The CDR3, as DNA: TGTGCCAGCAGTTACCCAACCTCAGACAGGGAGCTTAATCCCCAGCATTTT.

The rearrangement joins TRBV7-6 to TRBJ1-4; 9 nucleotides agree with TRBD1. CDR3 size: 15 residues. V was clipped by 6 bases and J by 8 bases; unmatched bases: 10. The germline gives CDR1 SGHVS, CDR2 FNYEAQ. This CDR3 is CASSSRQGVDEKLFF. CDR3 nucleotide sequence: TGTGCCAGCAGTTCACGACAGGGGGTTGACGAAAAACTGTTTTTT. The full variable domain, in which reference TRBV7-6 and TRBJ1-4 provide the parts outside the CDR3, is GAGVSQSPRYKVTKRGQDVALRCDPISGHVSLYWYRQALGQGPEFLTYFNYEAQQDKSGLPNDRFSAERPEGSISTLTIQRTEQRDSAMYRCASSSRQGVDEKLFFGSGTQLSVL.

This clone was seen a handful of times. The rearrangement uses TRBV11-3 and TRBJ1-1, with D unclear. Germline CDR1 is SGHNT and CDR2 is YENEEA. Deletions cut 2 bases from V and 0 bases from J, with 16 bases between. CDR3 size: 17 residues. CDR3 coding DNA: TGTGCCAGCAGCTTATGGGTTACTCGCAGTATGAACACTGAAGCTTTCTTT. This gives the protein CASSLWVTRSMNTEAFF.

The chain employs TRBV9 and TRBJ2-5; D perhaps matches TRBD1 (6 bases). Trimming took off 5 bases at V and 2 bases at J, with 10 bases between the two ends. The CDR3 is 13 amino acids. Germline V lookup: CDR1 SGDLS, CDR2 YYNGEE. This chain's CDR3 is CASSEQGQETQYF. DNA of the CDR3: TGTGCCAGCAGTGAACAGGGTCAAGAGACCCAGTACTTC.

The rearrangement uses TRBV28 and TRBJ1-5; no reliable D call. Germline V CDR1 and CDR2: MDHEN, SYDVKM. The CDR3 totals 12 residues. V was trimmed by 5 bases and J by 7 bases, leaving 9 bases between them. The CDR3 DNA reads TGTGCCAGCAGTCCCGAGTTCCAGCCCCAGCATTTT. As protein: CASSPEFQPQHF.

The rearrangement joins TRBV12-5 to TRBJ2-3; TRBD1 agrees at 7 bases. The CDR3 is made up of 16 amino acids. With V trimmed by 3 bases and J by 2 bases, 8 bases remained unmatched. Germline V lookup: CDR1 LGHNT, CDR2 FRNRAP. This CDR3 is CASGFHRGSFTDTQYF. The CDR3 DNA reads TGTGCTAGTGGTTTCCACAGGGGTTCGTTCACAGATACGCAGTATTTT.

The gene calls are TRBV5-1 and TRBJ2-5; TRBD2 aligns across 7 bases. V dropped 0 bases and J dropped 4; count of bases not matched to a gene: 12. The CDR3 spans 17 residues. Per the germline V gene, CDR1 is SGHRS and CDR2 is YFSETQ. CDR3 coding DNA: TGCGCCAGCAGCTTGGGTCGCGGGGGAGTATTGTCAGAGACCCAGTACTTC. This codes for CASSLGRGGVLSETQYF.

This chain connects TRBV6-8 to TRBJ2-3, with TRBD1 identical over 7 bases. V lost 6 bases to trimming and J lost 1 base; unmatched junction nucleotides: 4. This CDR3 has 14 amino acids. Germline CDR1 is MNHGY and CDR2 is SAAAGT. The DNA for the CDR3 is TGTGCCAGCAGGACAGGGTGGGGCACAGATACGCAGTATTTT. Its protein is CASRTGWGTDTQYF.